The following is a T cell receptor (beta chain) sequence with its context. Its antigen remains unidentified. The sample comes from a study of monozygotic twins with inflammatory bowel disease. Study results and limitations: IBD patients displayed reduced TCRbeta diversity (inverse Simpson) when set against healthy co-twins. Fewer clonotypes were shared with others by IBD patients than by healthy twins, especially with disease activity. Distinct T cell subtypes could not be told apart.

Germline V gene sequence: CDR1 LNHNV, CDR2 YYDKDF (reference sequence). This CDR3 contains 13 residues. Researchers generated cDNA in eight separate reactions per sample. TCRdb reprocessed the 5' RACE reads; each CDR3 protein has one entry and no DNA is given. The listing contains approximately 210,000 distinct CDR3 sequences. The V and J genes are TRBV15 and TRBJ2-1; TCRdb's D gene call, TRBD2, goes unchecked for lack of DNA. Sequenced input: blood. This clonotype originated in a human donor with ulcerative colitis or Crohn's disease, or a healthy co-twin of an affected twin (not recorded which). CDR3 sequence reads: CATSRAGVNEQFF.